Shown below are 20 T cell receptor beta chains from a single sample sequenced in a study of control samples from healthy donors and cancer patients. The data were produced by immunoSEQ multiplex PCR, yet TCRdb's version contains in-frame clones alone and is incomplete. The sample carries about 120,000 clones, around 88% recorded once. The specimen was blood. The origin of the receptors is a man aged 40-49 years in good health.

This chain uses TRBV28 with TRBJ1-5; D is unclear. The CDR3 consists of 12 residues. The germline V gene encodes CDR1 MDHEN and CDR2 SYDVKM. V gave up 3 bases and J gave up 6 bases, with 6 bases separating them. The CDR3 nucleotides are TGTGCCAGCAGTTTTACGGCTCAGCCCCAGCATTTT. Its translation: CASSFTAQPQHF.

This rearrangement joins TRBV24-1 to TRBJ2-1; 8 bases line up with TRBD1. This CDR3 contains 15 residues. After removal of 4 bases from V and 5 bases from J, the junction contained 6 bases not matched to a gene. Germline loops: CDR1 KGHDR, CDR2 SFDVKD. The DNA of the CDR3 is TGTGCCACCAGTGACAGACAGGGGAATAACAATGAGCAGTTCTTC. This codes for CATSDRQGNNNEQFF.

The rearrangement uses TRBV30 and TRBJ1-3; 7 nucleotides match TRBD1. The ends lost 0 bases at V and 2 bases at J; junction bases unmatched: 4. The CDR3 runs 15 residues. Germline CDR1 is GTSNPN and CDR2 is SVGIG (reference sequence). In nucleotides, the CDR3 is TGTGCCTGGAGTGTGGACAGGACCCCTGGAAACACCATATATTTT. Protein product: CAWSVDRTPGNTIYF.

The rearrangement joins TRBV6-2 or TRBV6-3 to TRBJ1-3, with D unclear. V was trimmed by 6 bases and J by 14 bases, leaving 14 bases between them. Germline CDR1 and CDR2: MNHEY and SVGEGT. The CDR3 length is 11 residues. The CDR3 sequence is CASSPGVQLYF. Written as DNA, the CDR3 is TGTGCCAGCAGCCCCGGAGTACAGCTATATTTT.

The chain links TRBV10-3 to TRBJ2-7, with D possibly being TRBD1 or TRBD2 (5 bases each). This CDR3 comprises 13 residues. Germline V CDR1 and CDR2: ENHRY, SYGVKD. With 10 bases removed from V and 2 bases from J, the gap between germline ends came to 15 bases. In DNA, the CDR3 is TGTGCCACCCTCGACGGGGCCGCCTACGAGCAGTACTTC. Its protein product is CATLDGAAYEQYF.

This clone was picked up one time. The chain couples TRBV7-2 to TRBJ2-7; D gene unclear. The CDR3 length is 13 residues. V lost 3 bases to trimming and J lost 0 bases, with 6 bases between them. The V gene's germline CDR1 is SGHTA and CDR2 FQGNSA. The CDR3 spells CASSFGASYEQYF. CDR3 in DNA: TGTGCCAGCAGCTTTGGAGCCTCCTACGAGCAGTACTTC. Using reference TRBV7-2 and TRBJ2-7 for the parts outside the CDR3, the full variable domain is GAGVSQSPSNKVTEKGKDVELRCDPISGHTALYWYRQSLGQGLEFLIYFQGNSAPDKSGLPSDRFSAERTGGSVSTLTIQRTQQEDSAVYLCASSFGASYEQYFGPGTRLTVT.

The J gene is TRBJ2-7, the V gene TRBV7-2; 11 bases are shared with TRBD1. V shed 4 bases, J shed 3 bases, and the junction held 2 bases outside the gene matches. The CDR3 loop spans 14 amino acids. Germline V lookup: CDR1 SGHTA, CDR2 FQGNSA. Written as DNA, the CDR3 is TGTGCCAGCAGCTGGGGACAGGGGGACTACGAGCAGTACTTC. It is translated as CASSWGQGDYEQYF.

This chain links TRBV5-1 with TRBJ2-7, with a tentative D call TRBD1 (6 bases). Germline values: CDR1 SGHRS, CDR2 YFSETQ. V dropped 7 bases and J dropped 0 bases, with 14 bases sitting between them. The CDR3 runs 14 residues. Written as DNA, the CDR3 is TGCGCCAGCGGATCAGGGACACGCTCCTACGAGCAGTACTTC. It is translated as CASGSGTRSYEQYF. Filled out from reference TRBV5-1 and TRBJ2-7, the complete variable domain reads KAGVTQTPRYLIKTRGQQVTLSCSPISGHRSVSWYQQTPGQGLQFLFEYFSETQRNKGNFPGRFSGRQFSNSRSEMNVSTLELGDSALYLCASGSGTRSYEQYFGPGTRLTVT.

The chain is built from TRBV18 and TRBJ2-4; possible D gene TRBD2, 6 bases. V lost 0 bases and J 9 bases, leaving 12 bases between the germline ends. The CDR3 runs 14 residues. Germline assignment: CDR1 KGHSH and CDR2 LQKENI. The CDR3 nucleotides read TGTGCCAGCTCACCACCGGCCCCCGGGGGCATTCAGTACTTC. It translates to CASSPPAPGGIQYF. The variable domain in full, completed from reference TRBV18 and TRBJ2-4, reads NAGVMQNPRHLVRRRGQEARLRCSPMKGHSHVYWYRQLPEEGLKFMVYLQKENIIDESGMPKERFSAEFPKEGPSILRIQQVVRGDSAAYFCASSPPAPGGIQYFGAGTRLSVL.

The chain uses TRBV21-1 and TRBJ2-3; the table's D call, TRBD2, has no DNA check behind it. TRBV21-1 is tagged as a pseudogene. CDR3 length: 14 amino acids. The CDR3 DNA reads TGTGCCAGCAGAAAAGGCTTAGGCACAGATACGCAGTATTTT. Its translation: CASRKGLGTDTQYF.

This sequence joins TRBV10-1 and TRBJ2-7; 7 bases line up with TRBD1. Germline CDR1 WNHNN, CDR2 SYGVQD (reference sequence). Trimming at V came to 6 bases and at J to 3 bases, leaving 8 bases not matched to a gene. The CDR3 spans 14 residues. The CDR3 is CASSDSTGVYEQYF. CDR3 bases: TGCGCCAGCAGCGACTCCACAGGGGTCTACGAGCAGTACTTC.

The chain joins TRBV15 to TRBJ1-3; D is unresolved. Germline V gene data show CDR1 as LNHNV and CDR2 as YYDKDF (reference sequence). This CDR3 comprises 17 residues. The V gene lost 0 bases and the J gene lost 2 bases, with 14 bases spanning the gap. Written as DNA, the CDR3 is TGTGCCACCAGCAGAGATCATTCAAGGCAAGCTGGAAACACCATATATTTT. It yields the protein CATSRDHSRQAGNTIYF. The whole variable domain, remainder taken from reference TRBV15 and TRBJ1-3, is DAMVIQNPRYQVTQFGKPVTLSCSQTLNHNVMYWYQQKSSQAPKLLFHYYDKDFNNEADTPDNFQSRRPNTSFCFLDIRSPGLGDTAMYLCATSRDHSRQAGNTIYFGEGSWLTVV.

This clone was seen a single time. The V gene is TRBV6-6, the J gene TRBJ1-1; TRBD1 matches 8 bases. Germline V CDR1 and CDR2: MNHNY, SVGAGI (reference sequence). J gave up 4 bases and V 6 bases, and 4 bases lay outside the gene matches. The CDR3 spans 13 residues. CDR3 amino acids: CASRNRGITEAFF. Written as DNA, the CDR3 is TGTGCCAGCAGAAACAGGGGGATCACTGAAGCTTTCTTT.

In its sample, this clone was seen once. The rearrangement joins TRBV2 to TRBJ2-1, with D possibly matching TRBD1 (6 bases). Trimming left V 6 bases short and J 8 bases short, with 23 bases between. The CDR3 sequence is 16 residues long. Germline loops: CDR1 SNHLY, CDR2 FYNNEI. CDR3 residues: CASRKKGDRRVYEQFF. DNA of the CDR3: TGTGCCAGCAGAAAGAAGGGGGACCGACGGGTTTATGAGCAGTTCTTC.

This clone was seen once. J is TRBJ2-5 and V is TRBV7-9; D is possibly TRBD2 (5 bases). The CDR3 length is 15 residues. Trimming shortened V by 1 base and J by 5 bases, and 14 bases separated the two germline ends. Germline CDR1 and CDR2: SEHNR and FQNEAQ (reference sequence). As DNA, the CDR3 is TGTGCCAGCAGCTTAGTCGGCCGGGGTCGGGAGACCCAGTACTTC. Amino acids: CASSLVGRGRETQYF.

The rearrangement uses TRBV6-6 and TRBJ2-5; the D gene is possibly TRBD1 (6 bases). The CDR3 is made up of 14 amino acids. Trimming cost V 0 bases and J 4 bases, with 9 bases left between them. The germline CDR1 and CDR2 sequences are MNHNY and SVGAGI (reference sequence). As DNA, the CDR3 is TGTGCCAGCAGTTACTCCACCAGGGGAGAGACCCAGTACTTC. Protein: CASSYSTRGETQYF.

The chain is built from TRBV5-1 and TRBJ1-2; 7 nucleotides line up with TRBD1. There are 16 residues in the CDR3. The V and J ends lost 4 bases and 2 bases, in that order; junction bases with no gene match: 11. Germline CDR1 SGHRS, CDR2 YFSETQ. The CDR3 is CASSLFPGQSNYGYTF. The CDR3 coding sequence is TGCGCCAGCAGCCTCTTCCCGGGACAGAGCAACTATGGCTACACCTTC. The full variable domain, with the rest looked up from reference TRBV5-1 and TRBJ1-2, is KAGVTQTPRYLIKTRGQQVTLSCSPISGHRSVSWYQQTPGQGLQFLFEYFSETQRNKGNFPGRFSGRQFSNSRSEMNVSTLELGDSALYLCASSLFPGQSNYGYTFGSGTRLTVV.

The chain couples TRBV30 to TRBJ2-2, with a possible D match to TRBD1 (5 bases). This CDR3 spans 11 amino acids. The ends were cut back, 1 base at V and 8 bases at J, with 5 bases in the middle. Looked up from germline, CDR1 is GTSNPN and CDR2 is SVGIG (reference sequence). As DNA, the CDR3 is TGTGCCTGGAGTGAGGGGGGGGAGCTGTTTTTT. This codes for CAWSEGGELFF.

This chain links TRBV2 with TRBJ1-2; 11 bases match TRBD1. J lost 7 bases, V lost 6 bases, and 10 bases had no gene match. The CDR3 totals 15 residues. From germline, CDR1 is SNHLY and CDR2 FYNNEI. CDR3 DNA sequence: TGTGCCAGCAGGCCGACGGACAGGGGGCCTTTTGGCTACACCTTC. Encoded protein: CASRPTDRGPFGYTF.

The V gene is TRBV5-5, the J gene TRBJ2-3; the D is unclear. V lost 0 bases and J lost 4, with 6 bases in between. The germline V gene encodes CDR1 SGHKS and CDR2 YYEKEE (reference sequence). This CDR3 region has 13 residues. The CDR3 sequence: CASSLGPPDTQYF. CDR3 nucleotide sequence: TGTGCCAGCAGCTTGGGGCCGCCAGATACGCAGTATTTT.